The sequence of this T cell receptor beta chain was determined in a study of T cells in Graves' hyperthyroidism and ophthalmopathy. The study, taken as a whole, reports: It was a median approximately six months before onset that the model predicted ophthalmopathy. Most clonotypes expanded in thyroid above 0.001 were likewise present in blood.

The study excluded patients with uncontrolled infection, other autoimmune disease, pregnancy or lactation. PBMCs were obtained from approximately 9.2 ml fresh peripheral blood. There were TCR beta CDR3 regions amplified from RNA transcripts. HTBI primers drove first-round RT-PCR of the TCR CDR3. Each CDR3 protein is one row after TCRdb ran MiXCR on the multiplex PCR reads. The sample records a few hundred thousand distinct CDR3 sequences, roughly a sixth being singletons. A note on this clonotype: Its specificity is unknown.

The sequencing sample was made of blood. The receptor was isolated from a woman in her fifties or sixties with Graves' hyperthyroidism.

The CDR3 bases are TGTGCCAGCAGCCGTTCCGGGTCCACCGGGGAGCTGTTTTTT. Translating it yields CASSRSGSTGELFF. The chain joins TRBV11-2 to TRBJ2-2, with D unresolved. Trimming cost V 5 bases and J 4 bases, with 11 bases left between them. CDR1 and CDR2 from the germline V gene are SGHAT and FQNNGV. The CDR3 spans 14 residues.